Presented here are 8 T cell receptor beta chains from one specimen sequenced in a study of T-cell reconstitution after alpha-beta-depleted transplantation in children. Unique molecular identifiers were used in preparing the TCRbeta library. TCRdb re-analysed the PCR reads in MiXCR, keeping a single row per CDR3 protein. The sample has about 980,000 distinct CDR3 sequences, about 29% seen once. The material sequenced was PBMCs, mostly from graft donor cells, taken 360 days after TCRalphabeta/CD19-depleted stem cell transplant. These receptors originate from a boy in the first two years of life who had a stem cell transplant for SCID, so the T cells may come from the graft donor.

This clonotype appeared a few times. The chain carries TRBV6-4 and TRBJ2-3; 10 nucleotides line up with TRBD1. J was trimmed by 4 bases and V by 8 bases; bases with no gene match: 6. The CDR3 has 14 amino acids. Germline values: CDR1 MRHNA, CDR2 SNTAGT. The CDR3 DNA sequence: TGTGCCAGCTCCCGGGACAGGGGCGCAGATACGCAGTATTTT. Protein sequence: CASSRDRGADTQYF.

V usage is TRBV6-5 and J usage is TRBJ2-6; D ambiguous. V gave up 0 bases and J gave up 0 bases, with 9 bases separating them. CDR1 and CDR2 (germline): MNHEY, SVGAGI. This CDR3 comprises 17 residues. The chain's CDR3 is CASSYSALGSGANVLTF. The CDR3 coding sequence is TGTGCCAGCAGTTACTCGGCCTTGGGCTCTGGGGCCAACGTCCTGACTTTC.

This clonotype has more than one count but fewer than ten. The chain links TRBV6-4 to TRBJ2-3; 9 positions agree with TRBD1. This CDR3 is built from 14 residues. With V trimmed by 3 bases and J by 8 bases, 6 bases remained unmatched. Germline CDR1 and CDR2: MRHNA and SNTAGT. Written as DNA, the CDR3 is TGTGCCAGCAGTGAGGGACAGGGACCCCGTACGCAGTATTTT. This sequence encodes CASSEGQGPRTQYF.

On this clonotype: An end of the junction differs from the germline gene, which may be a read error. The chain uses TRBV29-1 and TRBJ2-1, with D perhaps TRBD2 (6 bases). CDR3 length: 13 amino acids. CDR1 and CDR2 (germline): SQVTM, ANQGSEA. The CDR3 bases are TGCAGCGTTGAAGATGGGGGGTTAAATGGGCAGTTCTTC. This codes for CSVEDGGLNGQFF.

The rearrangement links TRBV5-5 to TRBJ2-1, with a tentative D call TRBD1 (5 bases). CDR1 is SGHKS and CDR2 is YYEKEE in the germline V gene (reference sequence). V was pared by 2 bases and J by 4 bases, with 13 bases between. This CDR3 contains 15 residues. CDR3 loop: CASSFGQNAYNEQFF. Written as DNA, the CDR3 is TGTGCCAGCAGCTTTGGACAAAACGCGTACAATGAGCAGTTCTTC.

This clonotype was observed a handful of times. The chain couples TRBV5-6 to TRBJ2-2, with a tentative D call TRBD1 (6 bases). Germline V gene sequence: CDR1 SGHDT, CDR2 YYEEEE. V lost 7 bases and J lost 1, with 8 bases in between. The CDR3 totals 13 residues. The CDR3 bases are TGTGCCAGCCAGACAGGGAACACCGGGGAGCTGTTTTTT. Its translation is CASQTGNTGELFF.

This clonotype was seen ten or more times. The chain combines TRBV3-1 with TRBJ2-7; 8 nucleotides line up with TRBD2. The V segment lost 4 bases and the J segment 0 bases; nucleotides outside the gene matches: 5. Per the germline V gene, CDR1 is LGHDT and CDR2 is YNNKEL (reference sequence). CDR3 length equals 15 residues. CDR3 bases: TGTGCCAGCAGCCTTAGCGGGGTAAGCTCCTACGAGCAGTACTTC. Translated: CASSLSGVSSYEQYF.

The chain joins TRBV4-1 to TRBJ2-5, with 8 bases aligning to TRBD1. V shed 0 bases and J 5 bases; nucleotides not matched to a gene: 11. The CDR3 consists of 17 residues. Germline V lookup: CDR1 MGHRA, CDR2 YSYEKL. CDR3 bases: TGCGCCAGCAGCCAAGAAGGCGCCAGGGGGCCAGGGGAGACCCAGTACTTC. It specifies CASSQEGARGPGETQYF.